The next 21 T cell receptor beta chains were all read from a single sample in a study of blood T cell repertoires in COVID-19. Clones were sequenced by immunoSEQ multiplex PCR, and TCRdb holds only the in-frame ones, with some missing. The data hold roughly 220,000 clones, with 90% observed a single time. Sample: PBMCs or T cells enriched from blood (not recorded which). The receptors stem from a man in his thirties or forties who had been exposed to COVID-19.

This clone was seen just once. This chain joins TRBV6-2 or TRBV6-3 and TRBJ2-5, with a tentative D call TRBD1 (6 bases). The V end was cut by 0 bases, the J end by 3 bases, with 11 bases between. Germline CDR1 MNHEY, CDR2 SVGEGT. The CDR3 has 15 amino acids. CDR3 amino acids: CASSYSRGGEETQYF. CDR3 DNA sequence: TGTGCCAGCAGTTACTCAAGAGGGGGTGAAGAGACCCAGTACTTC.

The chain has TRBV5-8 and TRBJ2-1; D remains unclear. This CDR3 is 11 amino acids long. Germline CDR1 SGHTS, CDR2 YDEGEE. V lost 5 bases and J 7 bases, leaving 7 bases between the germline ends. The chain's CDR3 is CASRYRNEQFF. The CDR3 DNA is TGTGCCAGCAGGTATCGTAATGAGCAGTTCTTC.

The chain uses TRBV5-1 and TRBJ2-3, with 7 nucleotides matching TRBD2. CDR3 length: 16 amino acids. Per germline, CDR1 SGHRS and CDR2 YFSETQ. V shed 2 bases, J shed 2 bases, and the junction held 8 bases outside the gene matches. CDR3 region: CASSLTGTKHTDTQYF. The CDR3 DNA reads TGCGCCAGCAGCTTAACCGGGACTAAACACACAGATACGCAGTATTTT.

V and J are TRBV4-1 and TRBJ2-7; possible D gene TRBD2, 6 bases. The CDR3 has 16 amino acids. V dropped 3 bases and J dropped 1 base, with 16 bases sitting between them. Germline V gene lookup returns CDR1 MGHRA and CDR2 YSYEKL. The CDR3 sequence: CASSHTGTSFSYEQYF. CDR3 in DNA: TGCGCCAGCAGCCATACCGGGACTTCCTTTTCCTACGAGCAGTACTTC.

The V gene is TRBV5-1, the J gene TRBJ2-5; 8 bases are shared with TRBD2. Losses at the gene ends were 5 bases for V and 5 bases for J; bases not matched to a gene: 8. In germline, CDR1 is SGHRS, CDR2 YFSETQ. The CDR3 runs 14 residues. The CDR3 loop reads CASSPGLVRETQYF. CDR3 coding DNA: TGCGCCAGCAGTCCGGGACTAGTAAGGGAGACCCAGTACTTC.

This clone was observed once. This rearrangement joins TRBV2 to TRBJ1-1, with D hard to call. Trimming removed 2 bases from V and 1 base from J, with 8 bases in between. The CDR3 consists of 14 residues. CDR1 and CDR2 (germline): SNHLY, FYNNEI. CDR3 DNA: TGTGCCAGCAGTGAAACAAGAACGAACACTGAAGCTTTCTTT. Translated, it gives CASSETRTNTEAFF.

The chain links TRBV5-4 to TRBJ1-2; 9 bases align to TRBD1. This CDR3 comprises 14 residues. J gave up 7 bases and V 4 bases, and 8 bases lay outside the gene matches. Germline V gene data show CDR1 as SGHNT and CDR2 as YYREEE (reference sequence). CDR3 coding DNA: TGTGCCAGCAGCCCGGGACAGGGAATCCGTGGCTACACCTTC. Translating gives CASSPGQGIRGYTF.

This clone was seen a few times. This rearrangement joins TRBV6-5 to TRBJ2-2; D may be TRBD1 (5 bases). Trimming cost V 0 bases and J 6 bases, with 8 bases left between them. CDR1 and CDR2 (germline): MNHEY, SVGAGI. This CDR3 is 14 amino acids long. CDR3 nucleotides: TGTGCCAGCAGTTACTCTTCCAGGGCCGGGGAGCTGTTTTTT. This gives the protein CASSYSSRAGELFF.

The chain carries TRBV5-6 and TRBJ1-2, with TRBD1 as a possible D gene (5 bases). The CDR3 runs 12 residues. The germline CDR1 and CDR2 sequences are SGHDT and YYEEEE. V was shortened by 9 bases and J by 2 bases, with 11 bases between the two germline ends. The CDR3 nucleotides read TGTGCCACCTCAGGGTTCAACTATGGCTACACCTTC. Amino acids: CATSGFNYGYTF.

The chain recombines TRBV19 with TRBJ2-2; TRBD1 aligns across 9 bases. The J segment lost 5 bases and the V segment lost 5 bases, leaving 12 bases of the junction unmatched. CDR1 and CDR2 (germline): LNHDA, SQIVND (reference sequence). The CDR3 has 17 amino acids. CDR3 DNA sequence: TGTGCCAGTAGTGGTCGCCCGGGACAGGGTGGGACCGGGGAGCTGTTTTTT. Amino acids: CASSGRPGQGGTGELFF. The entire variable domain, with the rest obtained from reference TRBV19 and TRBJ2-2, is as follows: DGGITQSPKYLFRKEGQNVTLSCEQNLNHDAMYWYRQDPGQGLRLIYYSQIVNDFQKGDIAEGYSVSREKKESFPLTVTSAQKNPTAFYLCASSGRPGQGGTGELFFGEGSRLTVL.

The V and J genes are TRBV9 and TRBJ1-6; possibly TRBD1 for D (5 bases). Trimming took off 3 bases at V and 10 bases at J, with 23 bases between the two ends. CDR3 length: 17 amino acids. Per the germline V gene, CDR1 is SGDLS and CDR2 is YYNGEE. CDR3 sequence reads: CASSEALPGAGNSPLHF. Here the CDR3 DNA reads TGTGCCAGCAGCGAGGCCCTGCCTGGGGCAGGGAACTCACCCCTCCACTTT.

The chain is built from TRBV5-4 and TRBJ2-7, with 14 bases identical to TRBD2. CDR1 and CDR2 from the germline V gene are SGHNT and YYREEE (reference sequence). Losses at the gene ends were 7 bases for V and 4 bases for J; bases not matched to a gene: 7. The CDR3 contains 15 residues. The CDR3 spells CASGPWTSGGYEQYF. Written as DNA, the CDR3 is TGTGCCAGCGGCCCCTGGACTAGCGGGGGGTACGAGCAGTACTTC.

The chain uses TRBV29-1 and TRBJ2-7; TRBD2 is a possible D gene (5 bases). The CDR3 covers 11 residues. The germline V gene encodes CDR1 SQVTM and CDR2 ANQGSEA. V was clipped by 6 bases and J by 4 bases, with 10 bases between them. CDR3 coding DNA: TGCAGCGTGGGAGAACCTTACGAGCAGTACTTC. Translation: CSVGEPYEQYF.

The chain recombines TRBV29-1 with TRBJ2-4, with a possible D match to TRBD1 (6 bases). The CDR3 runs to 14 residues. Trimming stripped 2 bases from V and 5 bases from J, with 13 bases between. Germline CDR1 SQVTM, CDR2 ANQGSEA. The CDR3 DNA reads TGCAGCGTTGAATTGGGTTACAGGGAAAACATTCAGTACTTC. Amino acid sequence: CSVELGYRENIQYF.

This chain links TRBV12-3 or TRBV12-4 with TRBJ2-7, with a weak D call TRBD1 (5 bases). The CDR3 contains 12 residues. The V end lost 6 bases, the J end lost 5 bases, and 11 bases lay between the germline ends. CDR3 loop: CASRQGLDEQYF. CDR3 in DNA: TGTGCCAGCAGGCAGGGCCTGGACGAGCAGTACTTC.

This clone was recorded once. The rearrangement uses TRBV7-9 and TRBJ1-1; D is possibly TRBD1 (5 bases). This CDR3 comprises 15 residues. V was trimmed by 5 bases and J by 5 bases, leaving 18 bases between them. Per the germline V gene, CDR1 is SEHNR and CDR2 is FQNEAQ (reference sequence). CDR3 region: CASSTLGGTLTEAFF. For the CDR3, the DNA is TGTGCCAGCAGCACGCTGGGGGGAACCCTGACTGAAGCTTTCTTT.

V usage is TRBV6-4 and J usage is TRBJ2-2; tentative D call: TRBD1 (5 bases). Between the trimmed V and J ends, which lost 8 bases and 4 bases, there was a span of 17 bases. Germline V gene data show CDR1 as MRHNA and CDR2 as SNTAGT. This CDR3 region has 15 residues. This CDR3 is CASRREGAATGELFF. The CDR3 DNA reads as TGTGCCAGCCGCCGCGAAGGGGCCGCCACCGGGGAGCTGTTTTTT.

A few counts support this clone. The chain uses TRBV7-6 and TRBJ2-2; unclear D gene. The CDR3 is 13 residues long. Germline CDR1 SGHVS, CDR2 FNYEAQ. V lost 6 bases, J lost 4 bases, and 9 bases lay in between. The CDR3 protein is CASSSQITGELFF. CDR3 nucleotides: TGTGCCAGCAGTTCCCAAATCACCGGGGAGCTGTTTTTT.

The count of this clone is one. The rearrangement uses TRBV4-3 and TRBJ1-4, with D possibly TRBD1 on 5 matching bases. Germline-derived CDR1 and CDR2 are LGHNA and YSLEER. The V and J ends lost 1 base and 4 bases respectively, with 13 bases between them. The CDR3 length is 16 residues. The CDR3 loop reads CASSQVGGTNNEKLFF. In nucleotides, the CDR3 is TGCGCCAGCAGCCAAGTAGGAGGGACTAATAATGAAAAACTGTTTTTT.

V is TRBV4-3 and J is TRBJ2-3, with D possibly matching TRBD2 (7 bases). V shed 4 bases and J shed 4 bases, with 21 bases lying between them. The CDR3 extends over 17 amino acids. Germline CDR1 LGHNA, CDR2 YSLEER. The CDR3 loop reads CASSRSRVGGPSDTQYF. The CDR3 nucleotides read TGCGCCAGCAGCCGTTCCCGAGTGGGGGGGCCCTCAGATACGCAGTATTTT.

The chain combines TRBV3-1 (or the pseudogene TRBV3-2) with TRBJ1-1; 9 nucleotides agree with TRBD1. The V and J ends lost 5 bases and 3 bases, in that order; junction bases with no gene match: 7. The CDR3 totals 15 residues. From germline, CDR1 is LGHDT and CDR2 YNNKEL (reference sequence). CDR3 coding DNA: TGTGCCAGCAGCATTACAGGGGGCAGGTACACTGAAGCTTTCTTT. Protein: CASSITGGRYTEAFF.